This T cell receptor beta chain stems from a study of blood T cell repertoires in COVID-19. Across the study: Sources were T cells, B-cell-depleted T cells, or PBMCs; the material itself was cDNA or gDNA.

Germline CDR1 is LGHNA and CDR2 is YSLEER. This CDR3 contains 16 residues. Trimming took 4 bases from V and 5 from J; bases not matched to a gene: 11. Source study methods: Nucleated cell counts were estimated from reference gene primer amplification. Method: immunoSEQ multiplex PCR; TCRdb's copy keeps in-frame clones and lacks some. The V and J calls and clone size come from that table; D and trimming were worked out from the DNA. In the table there are 160,000 or so clones, roughly four fifths of which are singletons. The chain recombines TRBV4-3 with TRBJ2-3; 8 bases are shared with TRBD2. The clonotype comes from a man in his 70s who had recovered from COVID-19. Sequenced material: peripheral blood. The CDR3 protein is CASSRTQAGVGDTQYF. As DNA, the CDR3 is TGCGCCAGCAGCCGAACACAAGCGGGAGTGGGAGATACGCAGTATTTT.